The 20 T cell receptor beta chains listed next were all sequenced from one sample in a study of shared clonotypes between healthy human individuals. The repertoire was sequenced with immunoSEQ multiplex PCR; TCRdb's copy has only in-frame clones and lacks some. Of about 2.4 million clones listed, approximately 94% are singletons. Sequenced material: naive CD4+ T cells sorted from blood. The subset denotes: CD45RA+ positively selected. These receptor sequences come from a man aged 18 to 29 in good health.

The chain employs TRBV6-4 and TRBJ2-1, with a possible D match to TRBD2 (6 bases). The germline V gene has CDR1 MRHNA and CDR2 SNTAGT. The V end lost 0 bases, the J end lost 9 bases, and 12 bases lay between the germline ends. The CDR3 is 14 residues long. This CDR3 reads CASSDSRGGLEQFF. The CDR3 bases are TGTGCCAGCAGTGACTCGAGAGGAGGGCTTGAGCAGTTCTTC.

J is TRBJ1-2 and V is TRBV19; 7 bases are a match to TRBD1. The germline V gene encodes CDR1 LNHDA and CDR2 SQIVND (reference sequence). Trimming took 9 bases from V and 7 from J; bases not matched to a gene: 5. The CDR3 length is 11 residues. The CDR3 sequence: CASTTGIGYTF. Written as DNA, the CDR3 is TGTGCCAGCACGACAGGGATTGGCTACACCTTC.

The chain combines TRBV5-1 with TRBJ1-1; 7 positions agree with TRBD1. This CDR3 has 17 amino acids. Germline V CDR1 and CDR2: SGHRS, YFSETQ. J was trimmed by 0 bases and V by 4 bases; bases with no gene match: 12. The CDR3 DNA reads TGCGCCAGCAGCCGGGAGGGACAGTACCCGATGAACACTGAAGCTTTCTTT. Translation gives CASSREGQYPMNTEAFF.

The chain joins TRBV6-6 to TRBJ1-5; 7 bases match TRBD1. Trimming at V came to 5 bases and at J to 8 bases, leaving 12 bases not matched to a gene. Looked up from germline, CDR1 is MNHNY and CDR2 is SVGAGI (reference sequence). CDR3 size: 15 residues. The CDR3 region is CASSGGTVTGEPQHF. In DNA, the CDR3 is TGTGCCAGCAGTGGCGGGACAGTCACCGGGGAGCCCCAGCATTTT.

This chain uses TRBV7-2 with TRBJ2-5; TRBD2 aligns across 15 bases. V dropped 5 bases and J dropped 5; count of bases not matched to a gene: 6. CDR3 length: 16 amino acids. The germline V gene has CDR1 SGHTA and CDR2 FQGNSA. This chain's CDR3 is CASSPRGLAGGETQYF. The CDR3 DNA sequence: TGTGCCAGCAGCCCTCGTGGACTAGCGGGAGGGGAGACCCAGTACTTC.

CDR3 coding DNA: TGCGCCAGCAGCTTGTCTGTAGCAGGCCCCATTAACTATGGCTACACCTTC. Its translation is CASSLSVAGPINYGYTF. The rearrangement links TRBV5-1 to TRBJ1-2; D ambiguous. With 1 base removed from V and 1 base from J, the gap between germline ends came to 17 bases. There are 17 residues in the CDR3. Germline V gene lookup returns CDR1 SGHRS and CDR2 YFSETQ.

J is TRBJ2-3 and V is TRBV7-9, with TRBD2 as a possible D gene (6 bases). The CDR3 runs to 16 residues. V lost 3 bases and J lost 3, with 16 bases in between. Germline CDR1 and CDR2: SEHNR and FQNEAQ (reference sequence). The CDR3 region has the DNA TGTGCCAGCAGCTTGGCGGAGGGCCCGTTGACAGATACGCAGTATTTT. Translated: CASSLAEGPLTDTQYF.

This chain connects TRBV11-2 to TRBJ1-4, with 8 positions matching TRBD1. V was pared by 2 bases and J by 11 bases, with 10 bases of the junction left unmatched. This CDR3 spans 15 amino acids. Germline CDR1 and CDR2: SGHAT and FQNNGV. For the CDR3, the DNA is TGTGCCAGCAGCTTATCCGGACAGGGATTGTGGAAACTGTTTTTT. Its translation: CASSLSGQGLWKLFF.

V and J are TRBV11-2 and TRBJ2-1; D not resolved. V lost 0 bases and J 12 bases, leaving 12 bases between the germline ends. Germline V gene lookup returns CDR1 SGHAT and CDR2 FQNNGV. The length of the CDR3 is 13 residues. The CDR3 DNA follows: TGTGCCAGCAGCTTAGATCTTTTTAGCAGGCAGTTCTTC. Encoded protein: CASSLDLFSRQFF.

With regard to this clone: The sample holds other DNA sequences that translate to the same CDR3. This chain links TRBV7-9 with TRBJ2-1; no clear D gene. V lost 2 bases and J 6 bases, leaving 2 bases between the germline ends. CDR3 length: 11 amino acids. Germline assignment: CDR1 SEHNR and CDR2 FQNEAQ (reference sequence). The CDR3 protein is CASSLPNEQFF. The CDR3 coding sequence is TGTGCCAGCAGCTTACCCAATGAGCAGTTCTTC.

For the CDR3, the DNA is TGTGCCAGCAGGTCGGGGCTTAGGGACGAGCAGTACTTC. Translated: CASRSGLRDEQYF. The chain employs TRBV2 and TRBJ2-7; tentatively, D is TRBD1 or TRBD2 (5 bases each). V dropped 6 bases and J dropped 5 bases, with 14 bases sitting between them. The germline V gene encodes CDR1 SNHLY and CDR2 FYNNEI. This CDR3 region has 13 residues.

This rearrangement joins TRBV18 to TRBJ1-1; 7 nucleotides agree with TRBD1. The germline V gene encodes CDR1 KGHSH and CDR2 LQKENI. This CDR3 is built from 12 residues. V gave up 6 bases and J gave up 6 bases; unmatched junction bases: 4. In nucleotides, the CDR3 is TGTGCCAGCTCCCAACAGGGGCCTGAAGCTTTCTTT. Translated: CASSQQGPEAFF.

The V and J genes are TRBV11-2 and TRBJ2-5, with D tentatively TRBD2 (6 bases). CDR3 size: 16 residues. With 5 bases removed from V and 4 bases from J, the gap between germline ends came to 20 bases. The germline CDR1 and CDR2 sequences are SGHAT and FQNNGV. The CDR3 reads CASSPSAGTMGETQYF. DNA for the CDR3: TGTGCCAGCAGCCCGAGCGCGGGGACGATGGGAGAGACCCAGTACTTC.

This clone came up a few times. Other nucleotide sequences from this sample produce the same CDR3. The V and J genes are TRBV30 and TRBJ2-5; no firm D call. The germline gives CDR1 GTSNPN, CDR2 SVGIG (reference sequence). With 2 bases removed from V and 2 bases from J, the gap between germline ends came to 3 bases. The CDR3 consists of 11 residues. CDR3 bases: TGTGCCTGGAGTCAACAAGAGACCCAGTACTTC. It translates to CAWSQQETQYF.

The chain carries TRBV5-1 and TRBJ2-6; 8 bases are shared with TRBD1. Per the germline V gene, CDR1 is SGHRS and CDR2 is YFSETQ. The CDR3 extends over 19 amino acids. The junction had 17 bases not matched to a gene; V was cut back by 6 bases and J by 3 bases. The DNA for the CDR3 is TGCGCCAGCACGCAATTGACAGGGGTCAGTTTAGGTGGGGCCAACGTCCTGACTTTC. The encoded protein is CASTQLTGVSLGGANVLTF.

This chain joins TRBV5-1 and TRBJ1-4, with D possibly being TRBD1 (6 bases). CDR1 and CDR2 (germline): SGHRS, YFSETQ. V was shortened by 4 bases and J by 8 bases, with 18 bases between the two germline ends. The CDR3 totals 15 residues. CDR3 nucleotide sequence: TGCGCCAGCAGCCAGGTAGGGGACATCGGGGAAAAACTGTTTTTT. Translating gives CASSQVGDIGEKLFF.

V usage is TRBV5-1 and J usage is TRBJ2-2, with 12 bases that match TRBD2. This CDR3 has 19 residues. Germline V lookup: CDR1 SGHRS, CDR2 YFSETQ. The V and J ends lost 2 bases and 3 bases, in that order; junction bases with no gene match: 11. The CDR3 is CASSLNFASGRADTGELFF. The CDR3 DNA is TGCGCCAGCAGCTTAAATTTCGCTAGCGGGAGGGCCGACACCGGGGAGCTGTTTTTT.

The J gene is TRBJ1-3, the V gene TRBV7-9; D is ambiguous. V was shortened by 11 bases and J by 3 bases, with 17 bases between the two germline ends. This CDR3 spans 14 amino acids. The germline V gene has CDR1 SEHNR and CDR2 FQNEAQ (reference sequence). CDR3 residues: CASREGSGGNTIYF. Written as DNA, the CDR3 is TGTGCCTCCCGGGAAGGCTCGGGTGGAAACACCATATATTTT.

To note about this clone: Distinct nucleotide sequences in the sample also encode this CDR3. The chain links TRBV7-6 to TRBJ1-5, with a tentative D call TRBD1 (5 bases). CDR3 length equals 13 residues. Germline CDR1 SGHVS, CDR2 FNYEAQ. Between the trimmed V and J ends, which lost 2 bases and 5 bases, there was a span of 7 bases. The CDR3 protein is CASSLTGDQPQHF. The CDR3, as DNA: TGTGCCAGCAGCTTAACAGGAGATCAGCCCCAGCATTTT.

The chain joins TRBV18 to TRBJ2-5; D remains ambiguous. The CDR3 is 15 amino acids. Trimming stripped 0 bases from V and 2 bases from J, with 10 bases between. The germline CDR1 and CDR2 sequences are KGHSH and LQKENI. The CDR3 DNA is TGTGCCAGCTCACCACCCATGGCGTTACAAGAGACCCAGTACTTC. Its protein is CASSPPMALQETQYF.